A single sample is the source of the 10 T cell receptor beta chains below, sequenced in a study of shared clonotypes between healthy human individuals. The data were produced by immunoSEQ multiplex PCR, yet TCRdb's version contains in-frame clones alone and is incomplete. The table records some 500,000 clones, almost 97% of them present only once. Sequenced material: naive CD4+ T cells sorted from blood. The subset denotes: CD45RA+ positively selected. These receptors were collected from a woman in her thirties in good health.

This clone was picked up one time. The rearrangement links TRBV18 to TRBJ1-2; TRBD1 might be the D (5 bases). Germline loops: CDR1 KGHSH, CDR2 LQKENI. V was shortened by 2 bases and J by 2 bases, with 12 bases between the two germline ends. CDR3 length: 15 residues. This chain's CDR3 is CASSPGQGSNYGYTF. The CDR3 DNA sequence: TGTGCCAGCTCACCAGGGCAGGGCTCGAACTATGGCTACACCTTC.

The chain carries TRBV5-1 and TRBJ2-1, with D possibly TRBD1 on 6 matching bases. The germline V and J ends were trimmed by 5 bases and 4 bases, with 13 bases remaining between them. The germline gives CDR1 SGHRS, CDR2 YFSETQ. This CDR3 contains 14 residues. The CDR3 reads CASRTGTTYNEQFF. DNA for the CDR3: TGCGCCAGCAGAACCGGGACAACTTACAATGAGCAGTTCTTC.

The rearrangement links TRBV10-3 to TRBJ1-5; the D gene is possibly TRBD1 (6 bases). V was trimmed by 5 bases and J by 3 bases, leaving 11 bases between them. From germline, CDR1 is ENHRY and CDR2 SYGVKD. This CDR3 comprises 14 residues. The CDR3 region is CAISSDRINQPQHF. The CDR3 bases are TGTGCCATCAGTTCGGACAGAATCAATCAGCCCCAGCATTTT.

CDR3 sequence (DNA): TGCGCCAGCAGCCAAGGACCGGGACTATCCTATGGCTACACCTTC. Residues: CASSQGPGLSYGYTF. This rearrangement joins TRBV5-1 to TRBJ1-2; maybe TRBD1 (5 bases). CDR3 size: 15 residues. Trimming removed 4 bases at V and 4 bases at J, with 17 bases between. Germline CDR1 reads SGHRS; CDR2 reads YFSETQ.

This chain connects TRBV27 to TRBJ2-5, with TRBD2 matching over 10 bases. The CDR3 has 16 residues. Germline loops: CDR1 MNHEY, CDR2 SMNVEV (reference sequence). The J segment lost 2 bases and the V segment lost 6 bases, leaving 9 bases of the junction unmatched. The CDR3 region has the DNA TGTGCCAGCAGCGTAAGTGGACTAGCGGAGCAAGAGACCCAGTACTTC. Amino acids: CASSVSGLAEQETQYF.

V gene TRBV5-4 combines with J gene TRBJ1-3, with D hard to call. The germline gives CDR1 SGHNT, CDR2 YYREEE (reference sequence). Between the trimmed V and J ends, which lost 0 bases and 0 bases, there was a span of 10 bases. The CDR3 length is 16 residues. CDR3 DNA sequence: TGTGCCAGCAGCTTGGGACGGACTACCTCTGGAAACACCATATATTTT. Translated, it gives CASSLGRTTSGNTIYF.

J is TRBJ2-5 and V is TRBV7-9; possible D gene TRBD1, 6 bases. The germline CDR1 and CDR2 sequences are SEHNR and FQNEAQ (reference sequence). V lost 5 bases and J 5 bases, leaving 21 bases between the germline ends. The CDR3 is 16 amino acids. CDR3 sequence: CASSTIRQGMGETQYF. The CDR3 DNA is TGTGCCAGCAGCACCATTCGGCAGGGGATGGGGGAGACCCAGTACTTC.

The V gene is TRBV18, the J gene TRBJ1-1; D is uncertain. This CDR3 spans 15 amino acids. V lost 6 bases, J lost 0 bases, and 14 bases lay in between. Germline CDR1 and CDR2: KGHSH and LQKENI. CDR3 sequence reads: CASSPNGEVNTEAFF. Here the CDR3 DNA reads TGTGCCAGCTCCCCCAATGGAGAGGTGAACACTGAAGCTTTCTTT.

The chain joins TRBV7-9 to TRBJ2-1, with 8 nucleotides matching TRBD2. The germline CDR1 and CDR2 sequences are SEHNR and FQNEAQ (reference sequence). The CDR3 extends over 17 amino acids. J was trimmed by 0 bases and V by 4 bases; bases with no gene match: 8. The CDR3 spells CASSSRGAGGSYNEQFF. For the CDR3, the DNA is TGTGCCAGCAGCTCCCGAGGGGCGGGAGGCTCCTACAATGAGCAGTTCTTC.

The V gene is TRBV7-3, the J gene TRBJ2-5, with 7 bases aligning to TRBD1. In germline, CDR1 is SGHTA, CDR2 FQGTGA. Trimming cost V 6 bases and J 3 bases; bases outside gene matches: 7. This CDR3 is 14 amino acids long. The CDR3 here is CASRPTGTEETQYF. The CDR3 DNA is TGTGCCAGCAGGCCTACCGGGACAGAAGAGACCCAGTACTTC.